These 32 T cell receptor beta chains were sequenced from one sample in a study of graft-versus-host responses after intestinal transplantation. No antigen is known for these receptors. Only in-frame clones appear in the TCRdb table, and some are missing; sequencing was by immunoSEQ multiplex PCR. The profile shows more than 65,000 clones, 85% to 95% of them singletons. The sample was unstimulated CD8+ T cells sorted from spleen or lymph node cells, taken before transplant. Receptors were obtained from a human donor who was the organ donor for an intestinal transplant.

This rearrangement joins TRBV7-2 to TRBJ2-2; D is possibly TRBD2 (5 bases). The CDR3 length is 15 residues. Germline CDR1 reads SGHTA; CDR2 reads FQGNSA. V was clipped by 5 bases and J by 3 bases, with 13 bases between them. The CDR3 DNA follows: TGTGCCAGCAGCCCTAGAGGGCAGTACACCGGGGAGCTGTTTTTT. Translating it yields CASSPRGQYTGELFF. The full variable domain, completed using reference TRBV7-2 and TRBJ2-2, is GAGVSQSPSNKVTEKGKDVELRCDPISGHTALYWYRQSLGQGLEFLIYFQGNSAPDKSGLPSDRFSAERTGGSVSTLTIQRTQQEDSAVYLCASSPRGQYTGELFFGEGSRLTVL.

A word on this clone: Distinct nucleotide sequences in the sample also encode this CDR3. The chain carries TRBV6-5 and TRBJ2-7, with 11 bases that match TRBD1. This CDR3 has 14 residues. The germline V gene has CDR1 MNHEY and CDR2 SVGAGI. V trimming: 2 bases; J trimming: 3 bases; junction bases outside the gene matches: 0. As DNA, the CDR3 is TGTGCCAGCAGTTACGGGACAGGGGGCTACGAGCAGTACTTC. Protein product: CASSYGTGGYEQYF.

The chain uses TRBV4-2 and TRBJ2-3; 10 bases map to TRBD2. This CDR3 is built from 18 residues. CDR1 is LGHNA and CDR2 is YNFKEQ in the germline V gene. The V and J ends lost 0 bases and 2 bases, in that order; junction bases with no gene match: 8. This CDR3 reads CASSQDGPSGGATDTQYF. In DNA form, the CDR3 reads TGTGCCAGCAGCCAAGATGGTCCTAGCGGGGGCGCCACAGATACGCAGTATTTT.

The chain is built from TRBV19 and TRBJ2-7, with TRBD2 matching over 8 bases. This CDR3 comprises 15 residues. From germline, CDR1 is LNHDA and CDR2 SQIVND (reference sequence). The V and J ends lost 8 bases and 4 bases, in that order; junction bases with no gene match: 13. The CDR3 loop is CASPPPGGASYEQYF. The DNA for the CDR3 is TGTGCCAGTCCCCCTCCCGGGGGGGCCTCGTACGAGCAGTACTTC.

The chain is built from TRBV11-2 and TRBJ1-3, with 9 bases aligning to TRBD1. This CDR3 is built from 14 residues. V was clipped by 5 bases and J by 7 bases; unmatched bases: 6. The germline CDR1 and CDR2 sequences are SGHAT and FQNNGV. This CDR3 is CASSPDRGFNTIYF. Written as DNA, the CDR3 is TGTGCCAGCAGCCCGGACAGGGGTTTTAACACCATATATTTT.

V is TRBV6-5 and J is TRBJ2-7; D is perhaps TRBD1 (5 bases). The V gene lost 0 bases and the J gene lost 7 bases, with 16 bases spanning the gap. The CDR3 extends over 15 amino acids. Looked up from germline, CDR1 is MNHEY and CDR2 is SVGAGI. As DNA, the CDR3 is TGTGCCAGCAGTTACTCATCAATAGGGGCGAGAGAGCAGTACTTC. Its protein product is CASSYSSIGAREQYF.

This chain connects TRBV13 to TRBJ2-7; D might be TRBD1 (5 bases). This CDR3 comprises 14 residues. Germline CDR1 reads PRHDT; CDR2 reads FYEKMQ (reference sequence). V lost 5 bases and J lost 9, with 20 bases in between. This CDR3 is CASSTQMSQGTQYF. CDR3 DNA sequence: TGTGCCAGCAGCACCCAAATGAGCCAGGGAACGCAGTACTTC.

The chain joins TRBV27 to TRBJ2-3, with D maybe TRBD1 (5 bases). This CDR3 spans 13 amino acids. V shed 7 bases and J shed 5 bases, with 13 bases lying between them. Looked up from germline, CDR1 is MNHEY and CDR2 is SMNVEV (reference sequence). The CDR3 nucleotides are TGTGCCAGCATGATGCAGGGTATAGATACGCAGTATTTT. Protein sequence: CASMMQGIDTQYF.

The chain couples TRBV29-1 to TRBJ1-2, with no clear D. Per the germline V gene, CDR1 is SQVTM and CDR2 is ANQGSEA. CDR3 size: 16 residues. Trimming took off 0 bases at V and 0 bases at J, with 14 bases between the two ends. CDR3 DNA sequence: TGCAGCGTTGAAGATAGATGGGAGGGAGCTAACTATGGCTACACCTTC. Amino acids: CSVEDRWEGANYGYTF.

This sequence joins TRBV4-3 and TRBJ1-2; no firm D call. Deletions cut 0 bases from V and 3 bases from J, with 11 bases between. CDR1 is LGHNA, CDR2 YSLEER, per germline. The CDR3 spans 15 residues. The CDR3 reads CASSQERSRDYGYTF. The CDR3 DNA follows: TGCGCCAGCAGCCAAGAAAGGAGCCGTGACTATGGCTACACCTTC.

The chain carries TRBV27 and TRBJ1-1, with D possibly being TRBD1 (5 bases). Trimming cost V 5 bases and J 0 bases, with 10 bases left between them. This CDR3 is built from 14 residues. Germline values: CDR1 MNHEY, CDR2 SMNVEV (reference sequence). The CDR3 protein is CASSLGAVNTEAFF. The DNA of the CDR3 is TGTGCCAGCAGTCTAGGGGCGGTGAACACTGAAGCTTTCTTT.

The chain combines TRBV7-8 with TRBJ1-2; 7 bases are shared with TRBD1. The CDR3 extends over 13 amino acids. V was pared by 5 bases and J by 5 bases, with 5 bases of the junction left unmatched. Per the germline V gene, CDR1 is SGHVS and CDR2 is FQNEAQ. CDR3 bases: TGTGCCAGCAGCCCGACAGGGCGATATGGCTACACCTTC. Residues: CASSPTGRYGYTF. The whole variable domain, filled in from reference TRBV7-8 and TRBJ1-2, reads GAGVSQSPRYKVAKRGQDVALRCDPISGHVSLFWYQQALGQGPEFLTYFQNEAQLDKSGLPSDRFFAERPEGSVSTLKIQRTQQEDSAVYLCASSPTGRYGYTFGSGTRLTVV.

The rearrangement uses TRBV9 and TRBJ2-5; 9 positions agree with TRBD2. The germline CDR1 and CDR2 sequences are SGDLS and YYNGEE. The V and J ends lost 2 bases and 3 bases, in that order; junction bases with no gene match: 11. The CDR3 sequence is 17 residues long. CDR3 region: CASSVETSGHNKETQYF. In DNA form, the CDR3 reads TGTGCCAGCAGCGTCGAGACTAGCGGCCACAATAAAGAGACCCAGTACTTC.

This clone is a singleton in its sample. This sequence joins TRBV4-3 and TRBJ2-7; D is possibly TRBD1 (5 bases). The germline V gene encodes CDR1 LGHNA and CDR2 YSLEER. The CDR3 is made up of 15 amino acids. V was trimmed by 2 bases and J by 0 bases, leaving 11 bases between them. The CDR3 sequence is CASSQSRASSYEQYF. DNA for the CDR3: TGCGCCAGCAGCCAAAGCAGGGCTAGCTCCTACGAGCAGTACTTC.

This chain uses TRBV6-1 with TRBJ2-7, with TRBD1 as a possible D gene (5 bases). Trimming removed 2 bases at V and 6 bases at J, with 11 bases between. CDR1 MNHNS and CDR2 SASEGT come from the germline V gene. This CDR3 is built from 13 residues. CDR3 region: CASSETKGLEQYF. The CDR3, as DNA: TGTGCCAGCAGTGAAACTAAGGGGCTCGAGCAGTACTTC.

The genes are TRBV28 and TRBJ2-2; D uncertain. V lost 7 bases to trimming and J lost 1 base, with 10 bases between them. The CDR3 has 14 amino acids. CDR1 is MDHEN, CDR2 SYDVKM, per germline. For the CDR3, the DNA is TGTGCCAGCAATTGGGCAGGGAACACCGGGGAGCTGTTTTTT. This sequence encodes CASNWAGNTGELFF. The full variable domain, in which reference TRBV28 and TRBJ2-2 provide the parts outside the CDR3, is DVKVTQSSRYLVKRTGEKVFLECVQDMDHENMFWYRQDPGLGLRLIYFSYDVKMKEKGDIPEGYSVSREKKERFSLILESASTNQTSMYLCASNWAGNTGELFFGEGSRLTVL.

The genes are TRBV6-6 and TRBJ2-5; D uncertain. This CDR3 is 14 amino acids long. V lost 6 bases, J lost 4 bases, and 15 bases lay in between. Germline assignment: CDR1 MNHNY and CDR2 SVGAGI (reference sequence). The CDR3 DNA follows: TGTGCCAGCAGCCGAGTTTTTTCGGGAGAGACCCAGTACTTC. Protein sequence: CASSRVFSGETQYF.

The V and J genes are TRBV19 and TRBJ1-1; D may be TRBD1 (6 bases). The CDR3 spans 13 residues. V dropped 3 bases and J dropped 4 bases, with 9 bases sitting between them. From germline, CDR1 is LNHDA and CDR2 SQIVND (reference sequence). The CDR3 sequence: CASSMTGSTEAFF. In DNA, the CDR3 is TGTGCCAGTAGTATGACAGGCAGCACTGAAGCTTTCTTT.

For the CDR3, the DNA is TGTGCCAGTAGTATATCAGCAGGGGGCATCTACGAGCAGTACTTC. Amino acids: CASSISAGGIYEQYF. V usage is TRBV19 and J usage is TRBJ2-5, with 8 bases lining up with TRBD1. The last part of the DNA fits TRBJ2-7 better; the J call may be wrong. CDR1 is LNHDA and CDR2 is SQIVND in the germline V gene (reference sequence). The CDR3 has 15 residues.

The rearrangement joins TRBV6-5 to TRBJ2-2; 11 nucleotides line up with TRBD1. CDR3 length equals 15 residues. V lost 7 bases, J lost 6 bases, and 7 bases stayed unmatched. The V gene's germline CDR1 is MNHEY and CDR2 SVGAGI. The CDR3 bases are TGTGCCAGCACTGACGGACAGGGGGCCGCCGGGGAGCTGTTTTTT. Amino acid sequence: CASTDGQGAAGELFF.

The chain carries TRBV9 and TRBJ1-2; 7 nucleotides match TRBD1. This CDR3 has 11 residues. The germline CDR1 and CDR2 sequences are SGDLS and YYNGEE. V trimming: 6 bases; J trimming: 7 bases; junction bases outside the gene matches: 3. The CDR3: CASKQGLGYTF. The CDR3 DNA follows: TGTGCCAGCAAACAGGGGCTTGGCTACACCTTC.

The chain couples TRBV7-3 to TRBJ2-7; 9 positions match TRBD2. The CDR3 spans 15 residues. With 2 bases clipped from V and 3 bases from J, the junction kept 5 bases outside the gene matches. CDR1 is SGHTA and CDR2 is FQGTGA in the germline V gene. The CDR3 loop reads CASSLAAGGFYEQYF. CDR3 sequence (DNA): TGTGCCAGCAGCTTAGCGGCGGGGGGGTTCTACGAGCAGTACTTC. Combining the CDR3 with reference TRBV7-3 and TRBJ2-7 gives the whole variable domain GAGVSQTPSNKVTEKGKYVELRCDPISGHTALYWYRQSLGQGPEFLIYFQGTGAADDSGLPNDRFFAVRPEGSVSTLKIQRTERGDSAVYLCASSLAAGGFYEQYFGPGTRLTVT.

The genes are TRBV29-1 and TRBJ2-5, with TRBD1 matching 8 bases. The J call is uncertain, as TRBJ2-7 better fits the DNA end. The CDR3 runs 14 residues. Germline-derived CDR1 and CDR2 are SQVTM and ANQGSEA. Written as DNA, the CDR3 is TGCAGCGTTGAAGGAGTGGGGACAGGCAACGAGCAGTACTTC. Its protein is CSVEGVGTGNEQYF.

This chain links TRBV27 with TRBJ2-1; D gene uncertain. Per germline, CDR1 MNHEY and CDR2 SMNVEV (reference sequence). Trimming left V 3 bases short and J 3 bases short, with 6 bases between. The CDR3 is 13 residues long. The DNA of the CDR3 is TGTGCCAGCAGTTTTTCCAGCTACAATGAGCAGTTCTTC. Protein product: CASSFSSYNEQFF.

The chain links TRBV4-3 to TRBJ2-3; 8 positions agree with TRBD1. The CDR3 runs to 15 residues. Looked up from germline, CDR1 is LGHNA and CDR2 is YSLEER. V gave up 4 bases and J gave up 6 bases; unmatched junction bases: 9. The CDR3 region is CASSPYHRGSDTQYF. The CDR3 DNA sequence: TGCGCCAGCAGCCCGTATCACAGGGGGTCGGATACGCAGTATTTT.

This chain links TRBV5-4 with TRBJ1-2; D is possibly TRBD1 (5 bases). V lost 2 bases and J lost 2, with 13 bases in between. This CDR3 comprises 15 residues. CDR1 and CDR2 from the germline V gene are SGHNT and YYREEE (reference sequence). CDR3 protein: CASSFGAATNYGYTF. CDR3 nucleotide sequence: TGTGCCAGCAGCTTTGGGGCAGCTACAAACTATGGCTACACCTTC.

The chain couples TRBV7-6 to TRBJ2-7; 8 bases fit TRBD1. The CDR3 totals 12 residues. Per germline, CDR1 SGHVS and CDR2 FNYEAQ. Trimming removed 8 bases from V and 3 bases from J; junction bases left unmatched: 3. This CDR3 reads CASGQGFYEQYF. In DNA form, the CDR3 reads TGTGCCAGCGGACAGGGTTTCTACGAGCAGTACTTC.

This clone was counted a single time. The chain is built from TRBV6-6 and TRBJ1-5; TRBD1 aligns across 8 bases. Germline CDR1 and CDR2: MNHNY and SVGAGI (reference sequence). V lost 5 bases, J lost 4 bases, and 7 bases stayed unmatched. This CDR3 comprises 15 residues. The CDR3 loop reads CASSPPDRGNQPQHF. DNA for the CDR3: TGTGCCAGCAGTCCTCCTGACAGGGGAAATCAGCCCCAGCATTTT.

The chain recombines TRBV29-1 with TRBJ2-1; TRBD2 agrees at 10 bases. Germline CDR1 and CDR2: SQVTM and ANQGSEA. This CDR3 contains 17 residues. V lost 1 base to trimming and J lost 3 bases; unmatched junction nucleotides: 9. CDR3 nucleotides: TGCAGCGTTGAAGCGGGGGAAGCTAGCGGGGGCTACAATGAGCAGTTCTTC. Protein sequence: CSVEAGEASGGYNEQFF.

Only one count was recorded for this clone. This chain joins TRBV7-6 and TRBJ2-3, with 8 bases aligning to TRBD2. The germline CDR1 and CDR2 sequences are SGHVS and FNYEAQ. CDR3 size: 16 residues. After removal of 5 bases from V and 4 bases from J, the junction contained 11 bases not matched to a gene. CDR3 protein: CASSPRRSGGSDTQYF. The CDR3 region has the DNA TGTGCCAGCAGCCCCCGGAGGAGCGGGGGATCAGATACGCAGTATTTT. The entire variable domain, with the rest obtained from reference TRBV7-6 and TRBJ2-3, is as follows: GAGVSQSPRYKVTKRGQDVALRCDPISGHVSLYWYRQALGQGPEFLTYFNYEAQQDKSGLPNDRFSAERPEGSISTLTIQRTEQRDSAMYRCASSPRRSGGSDTQYFGPGTRLTVL.

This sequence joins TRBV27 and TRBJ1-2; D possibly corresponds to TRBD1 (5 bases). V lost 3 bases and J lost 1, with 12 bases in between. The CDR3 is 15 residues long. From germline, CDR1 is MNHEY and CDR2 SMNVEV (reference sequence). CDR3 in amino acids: CASSFTPTVNYGYTF. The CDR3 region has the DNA TGTGCCAGCAGTTTTACCCCGACAGTTAACTATGGCTACACCTTC.

CDR3 sequence reads: CASSPTGTGRSEQYF. The CDR3 DNA follows: TGTGCCAGCAGCCCAACCGGGACAGGGAGATCCGAGCAGTACTTC. The chain links TRBV7-3 to TRBJ2-5; 9 bases match TRBD1. The DNA end is more similar to TRBJ2-7, so the J call may be wrong. The germline V gene encodes CDR1 SGHTA and CDR2 FQGTGA. This CDR3 has 15 residues.